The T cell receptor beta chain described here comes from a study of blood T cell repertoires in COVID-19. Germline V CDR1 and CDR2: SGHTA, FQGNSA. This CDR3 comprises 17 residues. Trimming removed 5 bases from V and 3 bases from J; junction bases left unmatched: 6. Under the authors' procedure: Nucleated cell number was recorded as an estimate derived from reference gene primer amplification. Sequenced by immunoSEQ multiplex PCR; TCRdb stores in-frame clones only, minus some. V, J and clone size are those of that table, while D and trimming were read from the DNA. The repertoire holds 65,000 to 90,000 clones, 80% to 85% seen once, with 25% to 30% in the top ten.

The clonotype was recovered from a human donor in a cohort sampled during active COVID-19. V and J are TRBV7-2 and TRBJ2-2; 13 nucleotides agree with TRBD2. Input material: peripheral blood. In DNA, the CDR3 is TGTGCCAGCAGCGTACTAGCGGGGGGGCATCACACCGGGGAGCTGTTTTTT. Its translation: CASSVLAGGHHTGELFF.